This is a list of T cell receptor beta chains from one sample in a study of beta chain features in type 1 diabetes. TCRdb's copy holds only in-frame clones and misses some; the assay was immunoSEQ multiplex PCR. This table holds about 160,000 clones, 7% to 9.5% found once. Input material: central memory CD4+ T cells from blood. The receptors shown here come from a woman aged 25 to 45 with type 1 diabetes. The CDR3 runs from the conserved cysteine through the conserved F or W. The order of the fields is clone size, V gene, J gene, D gene, CDR3 protein, CDR3 DNA. The D gene is left open where the match is weak. Clone size is shown for a subset of rows, as once, few, many or a class of expanded clone.

NA	TRBV11-2	TRBJ2-7	TRBD2	CASTLTSGLYEQYF	TGTGCCAGCACCCTAACTAGCGGATTATACGAGCAGTACTTC
few	TRBV7-8	TRBJ1-5	TRBD1	CASTPSQGDQPQHF	TGTGCCAGCACCCCTTCACAGGGGGATCAGCCCCAGCATTTT
few	TRBV7-2	TRBJ1-5	NA	CASRSGVQPQHF	TGTGCCAGCAGGTCAGGGGTTCAGCCCCAGCATTTT
few	TRBV30	TRBJ1-2	TRBD1	CAWSVVTGGGYTF	TGTGCCTGGAGTGTAGTGACAGGGGGTGGCTACACCTTC
NA	TRBV11-2	TRBJ2-1	NA	CASSLRTAGPEWQFF	TGTGCCAGCAGCTTGCGGACAGCAGGCCCGGAGTGGCAGTTCTTC
NA	TRBV5-1	TRBJ1-5	TRBD1	CASSLTGGSNQPQHF	TGCGCCAGCAGCTTAACAGGGGGCAGCAATCAGCCCCAGCATTTT
NA	TRBV7-9	TRBJ2-5	NA	CASSSITGYQETQYF	TGTGCCAGCAGCTCAATTACGGGGTACCAAGAGACCCAGTACTTC
NA	TRBV4-2	TRBJ1-2	NA	CASSQTQGYGYTF	TGTGCCAGCAGCCAAACACAGGGTTATGGCTACACCTTC
few	TRBV15	TRBJ2-5	TRBD2	CATSKGLAGTTSQETQYF	TGTGCCACCAGCAAGGGACTAGCGGGTACTACCTCTCAAGAGACCCAGTACTTC
few	TRBV18	TRBJ2-7	TRBD2	CASSTQRGSYEQYF	TGTGCCAGCTCAACCCAGCGGGGCTCCTACGAGCAGTACTTC
NA	TRBV27	TRBJ2-1	NA	CASSSNPPFSHSASYNEQFF	TGTGCCAGCAGTTCAAATCCCCCTTTTTCGCACAGTGCTTCCTACAATGAGCAGTTCTTC
NA	TRBV19	TRBJ1-1	TRBD1	CASSIGTGNTEAFF	TGTGCCAGTAGTATCGGGACAGGGAACACTGAAGCTTTCTTT
NA	TRBV19	TRBJ1-2	TRBD1	CASIQRQGLGYTF	TGTGCCAGTATCCAACGACAGGGCCTTGGCTACACCTTC
few	TRBV27	TRBJ2-7	TRBD2	CASSLGLAGVRPHGGHRMYEQYF	TGTGCCAGCAGTCTCGGACTAGCGGGAGTGCGACCGCACGGGGGTCATAGGATGTACGAGCAGTACTTC
NA	TRBV21-1	TRBJ1-5	NA	CASFKGRGRTSNQPQHF	TGTGCCAGCTTCAAGGGCAGGGGAAGGACTAGCAATCAGCCCCAGCATTTT
many	TRBV18	TRBJ1-1	TRBD1	CASSPRDSMNTEAFF	TGTGCCAGCTCACCTAGGGACAGCATGAACACTGAAGCTTTCTTT
few	TRBV23-1	TRBJ1-1	TRBD1	CASSQHRGDSAEAFF	TGCGCCAGCAGTCAACACAGGGGGGACAGCGCTGAAGCTTTCTTT
many	TRBV4-1	TRBJ2-1	TRBD2	CASSQAGTSGHNEQFF	TGCGCCAGCAGCCAGGCCGGAACTAGCGGGCACAATGAGCAGTTCTTC
few	TRBV18	TRBJ2-1	NA	CASSPLAPSSYNEQFF	TGTGCCAGCTCACCACTCGCGCCTAGCAGCTACAATGAGCAGTTCTTC
NA	TRBV21-1	TRBJ1-5	NA	CASSKQGRCQPQHF	TGTGCCAGCAGCAAGCAGGGGCGATGTCAGCCCCAGCATTTT
few	TRBV7-9	TRBJ2-7	TRBD1	CASSTSGTGIYEQYF	TGTGCCAGCAGCACATCCGGGACAGGGATCTACGAGCAGTACTTC
few	TRBV5-1	TRBJ2-5	TRBD2	CASSSGRGAETQYF	TGCGCCAGCAGTAGCGGGAGGGGGGCCGAGACCCAGTACTTC
NA	TRBV9	TRBJ2-3	NA	CASSPTKEGTQYF	TGTGCCAGCAGCCCCACGAAGGAGGGGACGCAGTATTTT
NA	TRBV2	TRBJ2-1	TRBD2	CASSKTRTSGRVGEQFF	TGTGCCAGCAGTAAAACCCGGACTAGCGGGAGGGTCGGTGAGCAGTTCTTC
NA	TRBV6-6	TRBJ2-7	NA	CASRSQENEQYF	TGTGCCAGCAGGTCACAGGAAAACGAGCAGTACTTC
few	TRBV19	TRBJ2-5	NA	CASSFQAVQETQYF	TGTGCCAGTAGTTTCCAGGCAGTCCAAGAGACCCAGTACTTC
few	TRBV5-6	TRBJ2-7	NA	CASSLGLDSIHEQYF	TGTGCCAGCAGCTTGGGGCTGGACAGTATCCACGAGCAGTACTTC
NA	TRBV7-8	TRBJ2-3	TRBD1	CASSLAPGQGMADTQYF	TGTGCCAGCAGCTTAGCGCCCGGACAGGGGATGGCAGATACGCAGTATTTT
few	TRBV5-1	TRBJ2-1	TRBD2	CASSLRGGPYNEQFF	TGCGCCAGCAGCTTGCGCGGGGGACCCTACAATGAGCAGTTCTTC
few	TRBV6-1	TRBJ1-1	TRBD1	CASSRQGMNTEAFF	TGTGCCAGCAGCAGACAGGGGATGAACACTGAAGCTTTCTTT
many	TRBV28	TRBJ2-1	NA	CASRPQGIDNEQFF	TGTGCCAGCAGACCACAGGGAATCGACAATGAGCAGTTCTTC
NA	TRBV7-9	TRBJ2-2	TRBD2	CASSKGLAGDGGELFF	TGTGCCAGCAGCAAGGGACTAGCGGGAGATGGCGGGGAGCTGTTTTTT
few	TRBV14	TRBJ2-5	NA	CASSRDRETQYF	TGTGCCAGCAGCCGAGACAGAGAGACCCAGTACTTC
NA	TRBV28	TRBJ1-2	NA	CASSPPAGGYTF	TGTGCCAGCAGTCCACCCGCGGGCGGCTACACCTTC
NA	TRBV5-4	TRBJ2-5	NA	CASSLGQKMYQETQYF	TGTGCCAGCAGCTTGGGACAGAAAATGTACCAAGAGACCCAGTACTTC